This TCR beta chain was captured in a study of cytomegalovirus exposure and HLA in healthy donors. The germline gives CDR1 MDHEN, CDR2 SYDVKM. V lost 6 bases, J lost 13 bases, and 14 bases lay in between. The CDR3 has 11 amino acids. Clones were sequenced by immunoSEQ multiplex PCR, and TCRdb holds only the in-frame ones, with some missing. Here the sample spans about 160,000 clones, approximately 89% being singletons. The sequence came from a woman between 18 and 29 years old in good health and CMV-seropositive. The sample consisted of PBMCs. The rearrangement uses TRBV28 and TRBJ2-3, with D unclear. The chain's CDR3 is CASRRGLSKYF. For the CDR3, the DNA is TGTGCCAGCAGACGTGGGCTTTCTAAGTATTTT.